The 4 T cell receptor beta chains in this list originate from one sample, sequenced in a study of T cell responses to AZD1222 COVID-19 vaccine. TCRdb's table, derived via immunoSEQ multiplex PCR, lists solely in-frame clones and lacks some. The repertoire holds under 130,000 clones, with approximately 90% as singletons. Specimen: peripheral blood, collected 28 days after the second AZD1222 dose. All receptors derive from an adult who received the AZD1222 COVID-19 vaccine.

The chain uses TRBV7-9 and TRBJ1-2; D gene ambiguous. The CDR3 has 15 amino acids. Germline assignment: CDR1 SEHNR and CDR2 FQNEAQ (reference sequence). V lost 5 bases, J lost 6 bases, and 19 bases lay in between. DNA of the CDR3: TGTGCCAGCAGCCCAAGTAGTTCACGGGATCATGGCTACACCTTC. Translating gives CASSPSSSRDHGYTF.

This sequence joins TRBV9 and TRBJ1-2, with D unresolved. V lost 0 bases and J 6 bases, leaving 12 bases between the germline ends. Per germline, CDR1 SGDLS and CDR2 YYNGEE. The CDR3 is 14 amino acids. The CDR3 DNA is TGTGCCAGCAGCGTAGGGGAGGGAAGGGATGGCTACACCTTC. This codes for CASSVGEGRDGYTF.

The chain links TRBV5-1 to TRBJ1-1; D unclear. CDR3 length equals 14 residues. Trimming removed 4 bases from V and 1 base from J, with 11 bases in between. CDR1 SGHRS and CDR2 YFSETQ come from the germline V gene. CDR3 in DNA: TGCGCCAGCAGCGCAGGACCGCAGAACACTGAAGCTTTCTTT. Its protein is CASSAGPQNTEAFF.

The rearrangement joins TRBV6-5 to TRBJ1-2, with D tentatively TRBD1 (6 bases). This CDR3 is built from 14 residues. Germline values: CDR1 MNHEY, CDR2 SVGAGI. The germline V and J ends were trimmed by 0 bases and 8 bases, with 13 bases remaining between them. This chain's CDR3 is CASSYSGGQGGYTF. CDR3 nucleotides: TGTGCCAGCAGTTACTCGGGGGGACAAGGCGGCTACACCTTC.